This TCR beta chain was identified in a study of CD4 T cells in relation to SARS-CoV-2 and coronaviruses. The wider study: ViraFEST: approximately 10-day antigen culture of PBMCs, then TCR beta CDR3 sequencing.

Before the COVID-19 pandemic, during about 2011-2019, CD4+ T cells were taken from unexposed donors. The cells were cultured for under twelve days before CD4+ T cells were isolated. V was pared by 4 bases and J by 7 bases, with 5 bases of the junction left unmatched. The CDR3 is 14 residues long. Germline assignment: CDR1 SGHKS and CDR2 YYEKEE (reference sequence). On this clone: Its cognate antigen is unknown.

Some clones are missing from TCRdb's copy, which holds only in-frame ones; the method was immunoSEQ multiplex PCR. The sample lists roughly 14,000 clones, roughly 80% occurring once. This chain links TRBV5-5 with TRBJ2-1; TRBD2 matches 10 bases. Sequenced: CD4+ T cells from PBMCs, cultured in vitro. The TCR sequence derives from a human donor in good health. CDR3 region: CASSSLAGVNEQFF. CDR3 coding DNA: TGTGCCAGCAGCAGCCTAGCGGGGGTAAATGAGCAGTTCTTC.